This T cell receptor beta chain was recorded in a study of T cells expressing NK-cell markers (dated by TCRdb to the early 2020s). The study in broad terms: Three sorted T-cell subsets (CD3+CD56+NKG2C+, CD3+CD56+NKG2C- and CD3+CD56-NKG2C+) from several donors had their TCR beta-chain repertoires profiled. Among the eight sequenced donors, seven were HCMV-seropositive and one was HCMV-seronegative. Randomly selected healthy volunteers, three men and five women, were used as the eight sequenced donors. Sequencing of the libraries produced 2 x 150 bp reads on Illumina HiSeq 2000/2500, MiSeq or NextSeq. Study-wide conclusions, independent of this receptor: In several donors, the dominant CD3+CD56+NKG2C+ clonotypes were found to rank among the top 10 CD8+ clonotypes and to make up about 1.0-8% of CD8+ T cells. Whether the expanded NKG2C-expressing T cell clones were specific for HCMV antigens remained unclear. Those dominant clonotypes were again the most abundant among CD3+CD56-NKG2C+ cells in a handful of donors, at about 28.3-60.1%.

About this clonotype itself: No antigen is known for it.

The sequencer was an Illumina HiSeq 2000. 5'RACE template switching, by which a universal primer site and unique molecular identifiers were added, was used to make TCR beta cDNA libraries. Synthesis of cDNA was primed from the TCR beta constant segment and was followed by two consecutive PCR amplification steps. Regarding the original processing steps: MIGEC was used to demultiplex reads and group reads by UMI, and MiTCR was used to assemble and quantify clonotypes. Only TCR cDNA sequences supported by at least two reads were kept to exclude erroneous sequences. The tcR package was used for downstream repertoire analysis, with clonotypes matched between fractions based on CDR3 nucleotide sequence plus V segment. Antigen specificity was annotated against VDJdb with VDJmatch, allowing one amino acid substitution in CDR3. TCRdb reprocessed the public reads and reports one entry per CDR3 protein sequence, without DNA. TCRdb's processing, not the authors' own work, is the source of the V and J calls. This sample's records show approximately 170,000 distinct CDR3 sequences. In total, the top ten clones hold 20% of the sample.

HCMV-specific IgG was detected in serum with a commercial ELISA kit to determine HCMV serostatus. Ficoll density gradient centrifugation was used to isolate peripheral blood mononuclear cells from blood. This sequence originates from a man aged 18-70 years in good health. Material for sequencing was blood T cells: a sorted CD56 or NKG2C T cell subset, CD4+ or CD8+ T cells, or bulk PBMC T cells (not recorded which).

The CDR3 region has the sequence CSVERTGDYGYTF. The rearrangement combines TRBV29-1 with TRBJ1-2; TCRdb indicates TRBD1, and absent DNA this call remains unverified. The germline V gene yields SQVTM for CDR1 and ANQGSEA for CDR2. The CDR3 covers 13 residues, taking in both the cysteine and the phenylalanine. No nucleotide data were recorded.